The clone carrying this T cell receptor (beta chain) showed up many times. Different DNA sequences within this sample yield the same CDR3. No treatment had been given to any patient before thyroid surgery. This sample was included in a study of metastatic and nonmetastatic thyroid tumors. Authors' processing steps: A classifier of distant metastasis in papillary thyroid cancer was built from CDR3 differences (across clinicopathological groups). TCRdb re-analyzed the PCR reads using MiXCR. These V and J calls are TCRdb output, not the study's own analysis. This repertoire shows about 26,000 clones, around 14% found once; its top ten account for more than 3%. There are 15 residues in the CDR3. V lost 5 bases and J 2 bases, leaving 13 bases between the germline ends. Germline-derived CDR1 and CDR2 are LNHNV and YYDKDF (reference sequence).

The receptor was isolated from a female donor with papillary thyroid cancer or a benign thyroid nodule (not recorded which). Some clones in this sample may be carry-over from other donors' samples. The sample was blood. This rearrangement joins TRBV15 to TRBJ2-1; possibly TRBD1 for D (6 bases). The CDR3 loop is CATSRNRDTYNEQFF. CDR3 DNA: TGTGCCACCAGCCGTAACAGGGATACCTACAATGAGCAGTTCTTC.